This TCR beta chain is from a study of OX40 agonist ivuxolimab in advanced cancers. The table came from immunoSEQ multiplex PCR; TCRdb's copy has only in-frame clones and leaves some out. The sample includes fewer than 90,000 clones, approximately 86% seen only once; the top ten take approximately 2.3%. From germline, CDR1 is GTSNPN and CDR2 SVGIG (reference sequence). This CDR3 spans 14 amino acids. V was clipped by 2 bases and J by 0 bases, with 10 bases between them. V usage is TRBV30 and J usage is TRBJ1-1; unclear D gene. Here the sequenced sample was CD4+ or CD8+ T cells sorted from blood, taken in a trial of the OX40 agonist ivuxolimab. The clonotype was recovered from an adult with an advanced solid tumor such as melanoma, head and neck, liver or kidney cancer. The CDR3 DNA is TGTGCCTGGAGTTTGGGCAGGTTGAACACTGAAGCTTTCTTT. Translation: CAWSLGRLNTEAFF.